Below are 30 T cell receptor beta chains sequenced from a single sample in a study of human T cells and chemical hapten exposure. One entry per CDR3 protein, called by TCRdb with MiXCR from the RACE reads. The sample records roughly 360,000 distinct CDR3 sequences, 4% to 5.5% being singletons. The time point is: patch test 1, 2 weeks after DPC sensitization. As for treatment: therapeutic diphenylcyclopropenone sensitization with weekly scalp DPC. This sample comprised whole blood, obtained in connection with sensitization to the hapten diphenylcyclopropenone (DPC). The receptor set was obtained from a woman in her 50s with alopecia areata. Some clones in this sample may be carry-over from other donors' samples.

J is TRBJ2-7 and V is TRBV12-3 or TRBV12-4, with a possible D match to TRBD2 (7 bases). Trimming stripped 5 bases from V and 5 bases from J, with 22 bases between. This CDR3 spans 16 amino acids. The CDR3 nucleotides read TGTGCCAGCAGTCAATTGGGAGGGACACCAAGGAACGAGCAGTACTTC. This translates into CASSQLGGTPRNEQYF.

Details on this clonotype: This may arise from a read error, as a much more abundant clone is one base away. CDR3 sequence: CSVEGGIGGRYEQYF. DNA for the CDR3: TGCAGCGTTGAAGGGGGGATAGGGGGCAGGTACGAGCAGTACTTC. This sequence joins TRBV29-1 and TRBJ2-7; 7 nucleotides agree with TRBD1. After removal of 1 base from V and 4 bases from J, the junction contained 10 bases not matched to a gene. CDR1 SQVTM and CDR2 ANQGSEA come from the germline V gene. The CDR3 runs 15 residues.

The sample holds many counts of this clonotype. The V and J genes are TRBV6-2 or TRBV6-3 and TRBJ1-1; D is unclear. The CDR3 has 12 residues. In germline, CDR1 is MNHEY, CDR2 SVGEGT. The V gene lost 5 bases and the J gene lost 4 bases, with 8 bases spanning the gap. In DNA form, the CDR3 reads TGTGCCAGCAGTCGGGCCGCCACTGAAGCTTTCTTT. Translating it yields CASSRAATEAFF.

This clonotype was found a few times. The V call is TRBV15, the J call TRBJ2-7, with a tentative D call TRBD2 (5 bases). The CDR3 is 13 residues long. Deletions cut 5 bases from V and 5 bases from J, with 13 bases between. Germline lookup yields CDR1 LNHNV and CDR2 YYDKDF (reference sequence). The CDR3 nucleotides read TGTGCCACCAGCGCCGACGCGAGGGACGAGCAGTACTTC. It is translated as CATSADARDEQYF.

This clonotype was seen many times. This CDR3 reads CASSFGTAYEQYF. The DNA for the CDR3 is TGTGCCAGCAGTTTCGGGACAGCCTACGAGCAGTACTTC. The V and J genes are TRBV6-5 and TRBJ2-7; the match to TRBD1 covers 7 bases. CDR3 length: 13 amino acids. The germline gives CDR1 MNHEY, CDR2 SVGAGI. The J segment lost 2 bases and the V segment lost 4 bases, leaving 2 bases of the junction unmatched.

This clonotype was seen many times. J is TRBJ2-1 and V is TRBV18; 9 bases match TRBD1. The V gene's germline CDR1 is KGHSH and CDR2 LQKENI. V shed 3 bases and J 5 bases; nucleotides not matched to a gene: 11. The CDR3 length is 17 residues. CDR3 bases: TGTGCCAGCTCACCCATAGTAGGGGACAGGGAGAACAATGAGCAGTTCTTC. Amino acid sequence: CASSPIVGDRENNEQFF.

The chain couples TRBV6-5 to TRBJ2-7; possibly TRBD1 for D (6 bases). The CDR3 contains 14 residues. The V gene's germline CDR1 is MNHEY and CDR2 SVGAGI. V was cut by 4 bases and J by 0 bases, with 10 bases left in between. In nucleotides, the CDR3 is TGTGCCAGCAGTTTAGAGGGGGTCTCCTACGAGCAGTACTTC. Its translation: CASSLEGVSYEQYF.

This clonotype showed up just a few times. This chain joins TRBV12-3 or TRBV12-4 and TRBJ1-2, with D possibly TRBD1 on 5 matching bases. The length of the CDR3 is 12 residues. V lost 10 bases and J lost 6, with 15 bases in between. The CDR3 nucleotides are TGTGCCATCTATCTTGGGGGAAATGGCTACACCTTC. Translated, it gives CAIYLGGNGYTF.

CDR3 in amino acids: CASSFLAEEETQYF. As DNA, the CDR3 is TGTGCCAGCAGCTTTTTAGCGGAAGAAGAGACCCAGTACTTC. The V and J genes are TRBV27 and TRBJ2-5; a possible D gene is TRBD2 (6 bases). The CDR3 has 14 amino acids. Germline values: CDR1 MNHEY, CDR2 SMNVEV (reference sequence). Trimming removed 6 bases from V and 3 bases from J, with 14 bases in between.

This clonotype was picked up a small number of times. As DNA, the CDR3 is TGTGCCAGCAGCTCAGGCAGTCCTAACTATGGCTACACCTTC. It codes for CASSSGSPNYGYTF. The chain joins TRBV7-9 to TRBJ1-2; the D is unclear. The V gene lost 4 bases and the J gene lost 0 bases, with 9 bases spanning the gap. Per the germline V gene, CDR1 is SEHNR and CDR2 is FQNEAQ (reference sequence). The CDR3 covers 14 residues. The full variable domain, its missing parts supplied by reference TRBV7-9 and TRBJ1-2, is DTGVSQNPRHKITKRGQNVTFRCDPISEHNRLYWYRQTLGQGPEFLTYFQNEAQLEKSRLLSDRFSAERPKGSFSTLEIQRTEQGDSAMYLCASSSGSPNYGYTFGSGTRLTVV.

This clonotype was seen only a few times. The J gene is TRBJ1-1, the V gene TRBV2; tentatively, D is TRBD1 (6 bases). CDR1 SNHLY and CDR2 FYNNEI come from the germline V gene. This CDR3 region has 12 residues. V was pared by 4 bases and J by 8 bases, with 11 bases between. CDR3 sequence reads: CASSVWTDEAFF. The CDR3 nucleotides are TGTGCCAGCAGTGTTTGGACAGACGAAGCTTTCTTT.

This clonotype came up many times. V usage is TRBV7-6 and J usage is TRBJ1-1; 9 positions agree with TRBD1. J was trimmed by 6 bases and V by 0 bases; bases with no gene match: 5. This CDR3 comprises 15 residues. Germline V gives CDR1 SGHVS, CDR2 FNYEAQ. The CDR3 DNA reads as TGTGCCAGCAGCTTAGCCCGGGACAGGGCGCCTGAAGCTTTCTTT. The encoded protein is CASSLARDRAPEAFF.

This chain links TRBV7-2 with TRBJ1-5; D is possibly TRBD1 (5 bases). V gave up 3 bases and J gave up 2 bases, with 14 bases separating them. This CDR3 spans 16 amino acids. From germline, CDR1 is SGHTA and CDR2 FQGNSA. This CDR3 reads CASSLVAGTGNQPQHF. In DNA form, the CDR3 reads TGTGCCAGCAGCTTGGTGGCAGGGACCGGCAATCAGCCCCAGCATTTT.

Concerning this clonotype itself: This sequence may be a read error, since a much larger clone differs from it by one base. This CDR3 reads CASSRRLEKLIF. DNA for the CDR3: TGTGCCAGCAGCCGCAGGCTCGAAAAACTGATTTTT. V is TRBV7-9 and J is TRBJ1-4, with no clear D. Germline CDR1 reads SEHNR; CDR2 reads FQNEAQ (reference sequence). This CDR3 is 12 amino acids long.

This clonotype appeared a few times. The chain is built from TRBV7-8 and TRBJ2-4; 9 positions match TRBD2. CDR1 is SGHVS and CDR2 is FQNEAQ in the germline V gene. This CDR3 contains 16 residues. Trimming at V came to 5 bases and at J to 0 bases, leaving 5 bases not matched to a gene. This CDR3 is CASSPRLAVAKNIQYF. The CDR3 bases are TGTGCCAGCAGCCCTCGACTAGCGGTAGCCAAAAACATTCAGTACTTC.

The table lists this clonotype with many counts. CDR3 amino acids: CASSYLRQNEKLFF. The CDR3 DNA reads as TGTGCCAGCAGTTACCTACGGCAAAATGAAAAACTGTTTTTT. This chain joins TRBV6-6 and TRBJ1-4; D is unresolved. V was shortened by 2 bases and J by 5 bases, with 9 bases between the two germline ends. The CDR3 runs to 14 residues. Germline values: CDR1 MNHNY, CDR2 SVGAGI (reference sequence).

This clonotype was detected a few times. The V call is TRBV11-2, the J call TRBJ1-6; 8 bases map to TRBD1. Trimming at V came to 5 bases and at J to 8 bases, leaving 8 bases not matched to a gene. Per the germline V gene, CDR1 is SGHAT and CDR2 is FQNNGV. This CDR3 spans 15 amino acids. The CDR3 reads CASSHPGQAYSPLHF. CDR3 DNA sequence: TGTGCCAGCAGCCATCCGGGACAGGCTTATTCACCCCTCCACTTT.

In its sample, this clonotype was seen many times. The CDR3 DNA reads TGTGCCAGCAGCTTAGGAGACACCGGGGAGCTGTTTTTT. Amino acid sequence: CASSLGDTGELFF. The V call is TRBV7-8, the J call TRBJ2-2; no firm D call. The ends were cut back, 1 base at V and 3 bases at J, with 3 bases in the middle. The CDR3 loop spans 13 amino acids. CDR1 and CDR2 from the germline V gene are SGHVS and FQNEAQ. Using reference TRBV7-8 and TRBJ2-2 for the parts outside the CDR3, the full variable domain is GAGVSQSPRYKVAKRGQDVALRCDPISGHVSLFWYQQALGQGPEFLTYFQNEAQLDKSGLPSDRFFAERPEGSVSTLKIQRTQQEDSAVYLCASSLGDTGELFFGEGSRLTVL.

This clonotype appeared many times. This chain uses TRBV7-9 with TRBJ1-2; D may be TRBD1 (5 bases). The CDR3 loop spans 16 amino acids. Germline V gives CDR1 SEHNR, CDR2 FQNEAQ (reference sequence). Trimming removed 4 bases from V and 4 bases from J, with 19 bases in between. The CDR3 loop reads CASSSRHQGSFYGYTF. The CDR3, as DNA: TGTGCCAGCAGCTCCCGACACCAGGGCAGCTTCTATGGCTACACCTTC.

This chain links TRBV4-1 with TRBJ1-1, with unresolved D. This CDR3 has 13 residues. Trimming pared 4 bases from V and 4 bases from J, leaving 10 bases between. Looked up from germline, CDR1 is MGHRA and CDR2 is YSYEKL. The CDR3 coding sequence is TGCGCCAGCAGCCCAGTGGATGGCACTGAAGCTTTCTTT. This translates into CASSPVDGTEAFF.

At least ten counts were recorded for this clonotype. The chain carries TRBV6-2 or TRBV6-3 and TRBJ2-1; TRBD2 matches at 11 bases. Germline V gene sequence: CDR1 MNHEY, CDR2 SVGEGT. CDR3 length equals 16 residues. V shed 5 bases, J shed 7 bases, and the junction held 10 bases outside the gene matches. The DNA for the CDR3 is TGTGCCAGCAGTCCGATTTTTCTAGCGGGAGGAAATGAGCAGTTCTTC. Protein product: CASSPIFLAGGNEQFF.

This clonotype has at least ten counts. CDR3 sequence (DNA): TGTGCCAGCAGTTACTCCGACAGTTACGAGCAGTACTTC. Its translation: CASSYSDSYEQYF. The chain joins TRBV6-6 to TRBJ2-7; D perhaps matches TRBD1 (5 bases). The length of the CDR3 is 13 residues. Per germline, CDR1 MNHNY and CDR2 SVGAGI (reference sequence). Trimming took off 0 bases at V and 4 bases at J, with 7 bases between the two ends.

This clonotype was seen ten or more times. The chain is built from TRBV28 and TRBJ2-1, with D possibly TRBD1 on 5 matching bases. The V end was cut by 2 bases, the J end by 0 bases, with 14 bases between. Germline assignment: CDR1 MDHEN and CDR2 SYDVKM. This CDR3 region has 17 residues. DNA for the CDR3: TGTGCCAGCAGTTTACAGGGCCGGGTTTACTCCTACAATGAGCAGTTCTTC. It encodes CASSLQGRVYSYNEQFF.

There are many counts of this clonotype. One junction end disagrees with the germline gene, perhaps due to a read error. The V gene is TRBV25-1, the J gene TRBJ2-6; D is ambiguous. The germline gives CDR1 MGHDK, CDR2 SYGVNS. CDR3 length equals 15 residues. In DNA, the CDR3 is TGTGCCAGCGGTGATTGGGTCTCTGGGGCCAACGTCCTGACTTTC. This sequence encodes CASGDWVSGANVLTF. The variable domain in full, completed from reference TRBV25-1 and TRBJ2-6, reads EADIYQTPRYLVIGTGKKITLECSQTMGHDKMYWYQQDPGMELHLIHYSYGVNSTEKGDLSSESTVSRIRTEHFPLTLESARPSHTSQYLCASGDWVSGANVLTFGAGSRLTVL.

This clonotype has a count of ten or more. The rearrangement uses TRBV3-1 and TRBJ2-1; 7 nucleotides match TRBD2. V trimming: 2 bases; J trimming: 4 bases; junction bases outside the gene matches: 5. This CDR3 spans 15 amino acids. Germline CDR1 and CDR2: LGHDT and YNNKEL (reference sequence). The CDR3 coding sequence is TGTGCCAGCAGCCAATCAGCTAGCGGATACAATGAGCAGTTCTTC. Its protein product is CASSQSASGYNEQFF.

This clonotype was detected many times. CDR3 residues: CASSSSRSSGIQFF. CDR3 sequence (DNA): TGTGCCAGCAGTTCATCCCGGTCTAGCGGAATCCAATTCTTC. The chain links TRBV28 to TRBJ2-1; 7 nucleotides align to TRBD2. Germline CDR1 reads MDHEN; CDR2 reads SYDVKM. Trimming took 4 bases from V and 16 from J; bases not matched to a gene: 16. CDR3 size: 14 residues.

Written as DNA, the CDR3 is TGTGCCAGCAGTTTCCCGGGGGTGAATGAGCAGTTCTTC. Protein product: CASSFPGVNEQFF. This chain uses TRBV28 with TRBJ2-1, with a weak D call TRBD2 (6 bases). Trimming removed 3 bases at V and 7 bases at J, with 10 bases between. Germline V CDR1 and CDR2: MDHEN, SYDVKM. CDR3 size: 13 residues.

This clonotype occurred many times. The chain has TRBV12-3 or TRBV12-4 and TRBJ1-2, with D possibly matching TRBD1 (6 bases). V lost 7 bases and J 7 bases, leaving 16 bases between the germline ends. The CDR3 covers 13 residues. CDR3 coding DNA: TGTGCCAGCACCATCTCTCAGGGGCTTGGCTACACCTTC. It codes for CASTISQGLGYTF.

The V call is TRBV5-1, the J call TRBJ2-3, with 7 bases identical to TRBD1. Germline V gene lookup returns CDR1 SGHRS and CDR2 YFSETQ. This CDR3 contains 15 residues. Germline trimming cut 3 bases from V and 0 bases from J; bases unmatched to any gene: 4. The CDR3 nucleotides read TGCGCCAGCAGCTGGGGGACAGCTAGCACAGATACGCAGTATTTT. As protein: CASSWGTASTDTQYF. Based on the CDR3 plus reference TRBV5-1 and TRBJ2-3, the full variable domain is KAGVTQTPRYLIKTRGQQVTLSCSPISGHRSVSWYQQTPGQGLQFLFEYFSETQRNKGNFPGRFSGRQFSNSRSEMNVSTLELGDSALYLCASSWGTASTDTQYFGPGTRLTVL.

This clonotype appeared many times. V is TRBV12-3 or TRBV12-4 and J is TRBJ2-7; D is unclear. V was trimmed by 7 bases and J by 7 bases, leaving 14 bases between them. The CDR3 covers 12 residues. CDR3 nucleotides: TGTGCCAGCACCTTAACACCGAGGGAGCAGTACTTC. Its translation is CASTLTPREQYF.